Following are 25 T cell receptor beta chains from one sample sequenced in a study of cytomegalovirus exposure and HLA in healthy donors. The primer mix had 60 Vbeta and 13 Jbeta primers. Data came from immunoSEQ multiplex PCR; TCRdb stores just in-frame clones and leaves some out. The table includes roughly 200,000 clones, roughly 87% detected once. Sequencing was performed on PBMCs. Every receptor here comes from a man aged 45-60 years in good health and CMV-seronegative.

J is TRBJ2-3 and V is TRBV18; D is possibly TRBD2 (6 bases). The germline V and J ends were trimmed by 2 bases and 0 bases, with 6 bases remaining between them. CDR1 is KGHSH, CDR2 LQKENI, per germline. This CDR3 has 14 residues. The CDR3 is CASSPGTSTDTQYF. CDR3 sequence (DNA): TGTGCCAGCTCACCAGGGACTAGCACAGATACGCAGTATTTT.

This clone was picked up a small number of times. The rearrangement links TRBV6-1 to TRBJ2-7; 7 bases are a match to TRBD1. The germline V gene encodes CDR1 MNHNS and CDR2 SASEGT. The CDR3 has 12 amino acids. V lost 11 bases and J lost 5; bases outside the gene matches: 9. The CDR3 DNA sequence: TGTGCCCATAGCAGGGGGTTCGACGAGCAGTACTTC. Protein: CAHSRGFDEQYF.

CDR3 DNA: TGCACCAGCAGCCATTCCCCCGGACAGGGATTCTACGAGCAGTACTTC. Residues: CTSSHSPGQGFYEQYF. V gene TRBV1 combines with J gene TRBJ2-7; TRBD1 reflects the table's D call only, with no check against the DNA. TRBV1 is designated a pseudogene. The CDR3 spans 16 residues.

The gene calls are TRBV5-6 and TRBJ1-5; no firm D call. Trimming stripped 3 bases from V and 0 bases from J, with 13 bases between. The V gene's germline CDR1 is SGHDT and CDR2 YYEEEE. The CDR3 runs to 16 residues. CDR3 in amino acids: CASSSSRGFSNQPQHF. The CDR3 nucleotides read TGTGCCAGCAGCTCAAGCCGCGGGTTTAGCAATCAGCCCCAGCATTTT.

The chain combines TRBV7-9 with TRBJ2-1; maybe TRBD2 (6 bases). CDR3 length equals 15 residues. V was trimmed by 11 bases and J by 0 bases, leaving 17 bases between them. The V gene's germline CDR1 is SEHNR and CDR2 FQNEAQ (reference sequence). The CDR3 nucleotides read TGTGCCGCTCCCCGGGACTCTGACTCCTACAATGAGCAGTTCTTC. Amino acids: CAAPRDSDSYNEQFF.

This clone appeared once. V gene TRBV6-1 combines with J gene TRBJ2-1; D uncertain. Trimming took 3 bases from V and 13 from J, leaving 13 bases between them. The CDR3 runs to 12 residues. Germline CDR1 reads MNHNS; CDR2 reads SASEGT. CDR3 in DNA: TGTGCCAGCAGTGAGTCCCTGTTGCGTCAGTTCTTC. This encodes CASSESLLRQFF.

The chain has TRBV7-2 and TRBJ1-2; no clear D gene. V dropped 1 base and J dropped 6 bases, with 12 bases sitting between them. This CDR3 has 14 residues. Germline V CDR1 and CDR2: SGHTA, FQGNSA. The CDR3 spells CASSLGEVWNGYTF. The CDR3 DNA sequence: TGTGCCAGCAGCTTAGGCGAGGTATGGAATGGCTACACCTTC.

This rearrangement joins TRBV28 to TRBJ1-2; perhaps TRBD1 as D (5 bases). Germline lookup yields CDR1 MDHEN and CDR2 SYDVKM. CDR3 length: 13 amino acids. The ends were cut back, 6 bases at V and 7 bases at J, with 15 bases in the middle. CDR3 DNA sequence: TGTGCCAGCAGCCTCGCTCAGGGACTTGGCTACACCTTC. Translation: CASSLAQGLGYTF.

The genes are TRBV2 and TRBJ2-7; the D gene is possibly TRBD2 (5 bases). The length of the CDR3 is 13 residues. Germline assignment: CDR1 SNHLY and CDR2 FYNNEI. The V end lost 5 bases, the J end lost 1 base, and 9 bases lay between the germline ends. The CDR3, as DNA: TGTGCCAGCAGTCGGGGTGAGTCCTACGAGCAGTACTTC. As protein: CASSRGESYEQYF.

The chain couples TRBV19 to TRBJ1-2, with 7 bases matching TRBD1. Germline trimming cut 5 bases from V and 8 bases from J; bases unmatched to any gene: 14. There are 15 residues in the CDR3. The germline gives CDR1 LNHDA, CDR2 SQIVND (reference sequence). The CDR3 protein is CASSDTGARLSGYTF. CDR3 coding DNA: TGTGCCAGTAGTGATACAGGGGCACGGCTCTCGGGCTACACCTTC.

The chain couples TRBV25-1 to TRBJ2-3; 9 bases align to TRBD1. The CDR3 loop spans 15 amino acids. The V and J ends lost 6 bases and 2 bases, in that order; junction bases with no gene match: 6. Germline CDR1 and CDR2: MGHDK and SYGVNS. In DNA form, the CDR3 reads TGTGCCAGCAGGGACAGGGGATTGCACACAGATACGCAGTATTTT. Its translation is CASRDRGLHTDTQYF.

This chain connects TRBV7-2 to TRBJ2-2; TRBD2 is a possible D gene (6 bases). In germline, CDR1 is SGHTA, CDR2 FQGNSA. The CDR3 is 16 residues long. V gave up 0 bases and J gave up 4 bases, with 12 bases separating them. CDR3 protein: CASSLAGGGPTGELFF. CDR3 nucleotide sequence: TGTGCCAGCAGCTTAGCGGGGGGAGGCCCCACCGGGGAGCTGTTTTTT.

A few counts support this clone. The V gene is TRBV19, the J gene TRBJ2-1; D is perhaps TRBD2 (6 bases). CDR3 length: 15 amino acids. Germline CDR1 LNHDA, CDR2 SQIVND (reference sequence). V lost 3 bases to trimming and J lost 5 bases, with 14 bases between them. The CDR3 DNA reads TGTGCCAGTAGTATTGGCGGGGCCCAGAACAATGAGCAGTTCTTC. It translates to CASSIGGAQNNEQFF.

The chain combines TRBV6-6 with TRBJ2-2; 12 nucleotides agree with TRBD2. Germline loops: CDR1 MNHNY, CDR2 SVGAGI (reference sequence). V dropped 5 bases and J dropped 7; count of bases not matched to a gene: 5. There are 15 residues in the CDR3. The CDR3 reads CASSLTSGRVGELFF. The CDR3 nucleotides are TGTGCCAGCAGTCTGACTAGCGGGAGAGTCGGGGAGCTGTTTTTT.

The CDR3 spells CASSPPLGAGGNEQFF. Written as DNA, the CDR3 is TGTGCCAGCTCACCTCCTTTAGGAGCGGGAGGGAATGAGCAGTTCTTC. The chain carries TRBV18 and TRBJ2-1; 10 positions match TRBD2. Germline CDR1 reads KGHSH; CDR2 reads LQKENI. The CDR3 loop spans 16 amino acids. The J segment lost 7 bases and the V segment lost 3 bases, leaving 9 bases of the junction unmatched.

This clone appeared once. The V gene is TRBV4-3, the J gene TRBJ2-5; 7 nucleotides align to TRBD2. The DNA end is a closer match to TRBJ2-7, so the J assignment may be wrong. Germline V gene data show CDR1 as LGHNA and CDR2 as YSLEER. The CDR3 totals 15 residues. CDR3 in amino acids: CASSQDRGLLYEQYF. The DNA for the CDR3 is TGCGCCAGCAGCCAAGATCGGGGACTACTCTACGAGCAGTACTTC.

This sequence joins TRBV30 and TRBJ1-5; 7 bases align to TRBD1. V lost 8 bases to trimming and J lost 7 bases; unmatched junction nucleotides: 11. The CDR3 length is 13 residues. Germline V CDR1 and CDR2: GTSNPN, SVGIG (reference sequence). The CDR3 is CALDRARGQPQHF. The DNA for the CDR3 is TGTGCCCTTGACAGGGCCCGTGGGCAGCCCCAGCATTTT.

The chain is built from TRBV6-5 and TRBJ1-1; D call uncertain. The germline V and J ends were trimmed by 4 bases and 0 bases, with 9 bases remaining between them. The length of the CDR3 is 14 residues. Per the germline V gene, CDR1 is MNHEY and CDR2 is SVGAGI. CDR3 amino acids: CASSSYLVNTEAFF. The CDR3 nucleotides are TGTGCCAGCAGTTCCTATTTGGTGAACACTGAAGCTTTCTTT.

The J gene is TRBJ2-1, the V gene TRBV19; D is perhaps TRBD1 (5 bases). Germline-derived CDR1 and CDR2 are LNHDA and SQIVND (reference sequence). Trimming cost V 4 bases and J 6 bases, with 13 bases left between them. The CDR3 consists of 14 residues. CDR3 bases: TGTGCCAGTAGTAGCACAGGCCTAGGCAATGAGCAGTTCTTC. Translated: CASSSTGLGNEQFF. The entire variable domain, with the rest obtained from reference TRBV19 and TRBJ2-1, is as follows: DGGITQSPKYLFRKEGQNVTLSCEQNLNHDAMYWYRQDPGQGLRLIYYSQIVNDFQKGDIAEGYSVSREKKESFPLTVTSAQKNPTAFYLCASSSTGLGNEQFFGPGTRLTVL.

The chain couples TRBV7-2 to TRBJ1-2; TRBD1 agrees at 7 bases. Germline trimming cut 1 base from V and 5 bases from J; bases unmatched to any gene: 7. Per germline, CDR1 SGHTA and CDR2 FQGNSA. The CDR3 totals 15 residues. CDR3 in amino acids: CASSLGDSTFYGYTF. The CDR3 coding sequence is TGTGCCAGCAGCTTAGGGGACAGTACTTTTTATGGCTACACCTTC.

The chain has TRBV27 and TRBJ1-1, with no clear D. Per the germline V gene, CDR1 is MNHEY and CDR2 is SMNVEV (reference sequence). This CDR3 has 13 residues. Deletions cut 3 bases from V and 6 bases from J, with 11 bases between. The CDR3: CASSFSPFSEAFF. DNA for the CDR3: TGTGCCAGCAGTTTTTCCCCTTTCTCTGAAGCTTTCTTT.

The V and J genes are TRBV5-1 and TRBJ2-4, with D maybe TRBD2 (5 bases). The V end lost 4 bases, the J end lost 2 bases, and 13 bases lay between the germline ends. Germline CDR1 is SGHRS and CDR2 is YFSETQ. This CDR3 has 15 residues. The CDR3 loop reads CASSPQTGTKNIQYF. The DNA of the CDR3 is TGCGCCAGCAGCCCACAGACGGGGACCAAAAACATTCAGTACTTC.

The gene calls are TRBV7-2 and TRBJ2-3; tentative D call: TRBD2 (6 bases). In germline, CDR1 is SGHTA, CDR2 FQGNSA. This CDR3 has 13 residues. The V and J ends lost 6 bases and 5 bases respectively, with 12 bases between them. The CDR3 loop is CASRRGLLDTQYF. As DNA, the CDR3 is TGTGCCAGCAGACGGGGACTTCTAGATACGCAGTATTTT.

This clone was picked up one time. This chain uses TRBV15 with TRBJ2-3, with a tentative D call TRBD1 (5 bases). The V end was cut by 0 bases, the J end by 1 base, with 8 bases between. Germline V gene sequence: CDR1 LNHNV, CDR2 YYDKDF (reference sequence). This CDR3 spans 15 amino acids. CDR3 in DNA: TGTGCCACCAGCAGAGAAGGCAGGGGCACAGATACGCAGTATTTT. Protein product: CATSREGRGTDTQYF.

The gene calls are TRBV18 and TRBJ2-7, with D possibly matching TRBD2 (5 bases). V lost 8 bases and J 5 bases, leaving 10 bases between the germline ends. The germline V gene encodes CDR1 KGHSH and CDR2 LQKENI. The CDR3 consists of 11 residues. CDR3 loop: CASGRDDEQYF. In nucleotides, the CDR3 is TGTGCCAGCGGGAGAGATGACGAGCAGTACTTC.